Below are 30 T cell receptor beta chains sequenced from a single sample in a study of OX40 agonist ivuxolimab in advanced cancers. The method was immunoSEQ multiplex PCR; TCRdb's version includes in-frame clones alone and lacks a portion of them. The sample includes 65,000 to 95,000 clones, 70% to 85% of them seen just once. The starting material was CD4+ or CD8+ T cells sorted from blood, obtained in a trial of the OX40 agonist ivuxolimab. These receptor sequences come from an adult with an advanced solid tumor such as melanoma, head and neck, liver or kidney cancer.

This clone came up once. This chain joins TRBV4-3 and TRBJ2-6, with D uncertain. The germline CDR1 and CDR2 sequences are LGHNA and YSLEER. Deletions cut 4 bases from V and 2 bases from J, with 6 bases between. The CDR3 consists of 14 residues. In DNA, the CDR3 is TGCGCCAGCAGCCGGGAAGCTGGGGCCAACGTCCTGACTTTC. Translated, it gives CASSREAGANVLTF.

J is TRBJ2-3 and V is TRBV2; the D gene could be TRBD1 or TRBD2 (6 bases each). Germline V lookup: CDR1 SNHLY, CDR2 FYNNEI. This CDR3 spans 15 amino acids. The germline V and J ends were trimmed by 7 bases and 2 bases, with 16 bases remaining between them. CDR3 coding DNA: TGTGCCAGCAAACGGGGGCCCAGGGACACAGATACGCAGTATTTT. This encodes CASKRGPRDTDTQYF.

The chain combines TRBV28 with TRBJ1-1; unclear D gene. Germline CDR1 reads MDHEN; CDR2 reads SYDVKM. This CDR3 comprises 12 residues. V gave up 6 bases and J gave up 10 bases, with 15 bases separating them. DNA for the CDR3: TGTGCCAGCAGCCTTGGTGCTCTACGAGCTTTCTTT. Encoded protein: CASSLGALRAFF.

CDR3 protein: CAGQKYGQEQYF. CDR3 DNA sequence: TGTGCCGGGCAAAAATACGGACAGGAGCAGTACTTC. J is TRBJ2-7 and V is TRBV30; possibly TRBD1 for D (6 bases). V was clipped by 8 bases and J by 7 bases, with 18 bases between them. The CDR3 spans 12 residues. Germline-derived CDR1 and CDR2 are GTSNPN and SVGIG (reference sequence). Looking up the rest from reference TRBV30 and TRBJ2-7 gives the full variable domain: SQTIHQWPATLVQPVGSPLSLECTVEGTSNPNLYWYRQAAGRGLQLLFYSVGIGQISSEVPQNLSASRPQDRQFILSSKKLLLSDSGFYLCAGQKYGQEQYFGPGTRLTVT.

The chain has TRBV7-3 and TRBJ1-1; no clear D. The CDR3 is 13 residues long. In germline, CDR1 is SGHTA, CDR2 FQGTGA. V lost 3 bases and J 6 bases, leaving 11 bases between the germline ends. The CDR3 is CASSFSGGAEAFF. CDR3 nucleotides: TGTGCCAGCAGCTTTTCGGGAGGAGCTGAAGCTTTCTTT.

This sequence joins TRBV18 and TRBJ2-2; D unresolved. Trimming shortened V by 7 bases and J by 2 bases, and 2 bases separated the two germline ends. Germline V gene data show CDR1 as KGHSH and CDR2 as LQKENI. The CDR3 covers 11 residues. CDR3 sequence reads: CASLNTGELFF. The CDR3 DNA sequence: TGTGCCAGCTTAAACACCGGGGAGCTGTTTTTT.

V and J are TRBV23-1 and TRBJ2-5, with TRBD2 matching over 11 bases. TRBV23-1 is flagged as an ORF with uncertain function. V trimming: 6 bases; J trimming: 5 bases; junction bases outside the gene matches: 17. The CDR3 contains 18 residues. Here the CDR3 reads CASSRGPLAGGQGETQYF. Here the CDR3 DNA reads TGCGCCAGCAGCCGGGGTCCCTTAGCGGGGGGGCAAGGGGAGACCCAGTACTTC.

The chain couples TRBV18 to TRBJ2-5; D remains unclear. Germline CDR1 and CDR2: KGHSH and LQKENI. The ends were cut back, 1 base at V and 5 bases at J, with 11 bases in the middle. The CDR3 has 14 amino acids. The CDR3 spells CASSPQWGGETQYF. In DNA form, the CDR3 reads TGTGCCAGCTCACCACAGTGGGGTGGCGAGACCCAGTACTTC.

This clone occurred a few times. The V call is TRBV5-6, the J call TRBJ2-2, with D hard to call. CDR3 length equals 14 residues. V dropped 0 bases and J dropped 6 bases, with 9 bases sitting between them. Germline V gene lookup returns CDR1 SGHDT and CDR2 YYEEEE. The CDR3 sequence: CASSLAGPPGELFF. Written as DNA, the CDR3 is TGTGCCAGCAGCTTGGCCGGCCCGCCCGGGGAGCTGTTTTTT.

This chain uses TRBV28 with TRBJ2-2, with 13 bases aligning to TRBD2. With 6 bases clipped from V and 2 bases from J, the junction kept 3 bases outside the gene matches. The CDR3 is made up of 16 amino acids. The germline V gene encodes CDR1 MDHEN and CDR2 SYDVKM. The CDR3 region is CASSGLAGVNTGELFF. DNA of the CDR3: TGTGCCAGCAGCGGACTAGCGGGGGTCAACACCGGGGAGCTGTTTTTT.

The gene calls are TRBV5-4 and TRBJ2-6; D perhaps matches TRBD1 (5 bases). This CDR3 comprises 15 residues. V lost 8 bases and J 1 base, leaving 13 bases between the germline ends. Germline-derived CDR1 and CDR2 are SGHNT and YYREEE (reference sequence). CDR3 sequence reads: CASKTDSSGANVLTF. CDR3 DNA sequence: TGTGCCAGTAAAACAGACAGTTCTGGGGCCAACGTCCTGACTTTC. Using reference TRBV5-4 and TRBJ2-6 for the parts outside the CDR3, the full variable domain is ETGVTQSPTHLIKTRGQQVTLRCSSQSGHNTVSWYQQALGQGPQFIFQYYREEENGRGNFPPRFSGLQFPNYSSELNVNALELDDSALYLCASKTDSSGANVLTFGAGSRLTVL.

This clone has just one count. The V call is TRBV4-2, the J call TRBJ1-5, with D unresolved. Germline assignment: CDR1 LGHNA and CDR2 YNFKEQ. V shed 0 bases and J shed 3 bases, with 12 bases lying between them. The CDR3 sequence is 16 residues long. The CDR3 DNA reads as TGTGCCAGCAGCCAAGAGGGCGGGCGGATCAATCAGCCCCAGCATTTT. This gives the protein CASSQEGGRINQPQHF.

The chain joins TRBV7-9 to TRBJ1-4; D unclear. Between the trimmed V and J ends, which lost 9 bases and 0 bases, there was a span of 14 bases. The CDR3 spans 15 residues. Germline lookup yields CDR1 SEHNR and CDR2 FQNEAQ (reference sequence). This CDR3 is CASQRNDATNEKLFF. Written as DNA, the CDR3 is TGTGCCAGTCAACGGAACGACGCAACTAATGAAAAACTGTTTTTT.

J is TRBJ2-4 and V is TRBV19, with TRBD1 as a possible D gene (8 bases). Trimming took 7 bases from V and 5 from J, leaving 18 bases between them. The CDR3 totals 15 residues. Looked up from germline, CDR1 is LNHDA and CDR2 is SQIVND (reference sequence). CDR3 sequence: CASTKGQAGENIQYF. The CDR3 coding sequence is TGTGCCAGTACCAAGGGACAGGCGGGGGAAAACATTCAGTACTTC.

This chain uses TRBV30 with TRBJ1-5, with D tentatively TRBD1 (5 bases). The V gene's germline CDR1 is GTSNPN and CDR2 SVGIG (reference sequence). There are 13 residues in the CDR3. Deletions cut 5 bases from V and 5 bases from J, with 13 bases between. Here the CDR3 DNA reads TGTGCCTGGGCGGGGGGTGGTGATCAGCCCCAGCATTTT. Its protein product is CAWAGGGDQPQHF.

This chain uses TRBV6-6 with TRBJ1-5, with 7 bases lining up with TRBD1. The germline V gene encodes CDR1 MNHNY and CDR2 SVGAGI (reference sequence). CDR3 length: 13 residues. Losses at the gene ends were 6 bases for V and 4 bases for J; bases not matched to a gene: 3. CDR3 bases: TGTGCCAGCAGGGGACAGCTTAATCAGCCCCAGCATTTT. This codes for CASRGQLNQPQHF.

The V call is TRBV5-1, the J call TRBJ2-3; D remains ambiguous. Looked up from germline, CDR1 is SGHRS and CDR2 is YFSETQ. CDR3 length: 13 residues. Trimming pared 5 bases from V and 0 bases from J, leaving 7 bases between. CDR3 amino acids: CASRRHSTDTQYF. CDR3 nucleotide sequence: TGCGCCAGCAGGAGGCACAGCACAGATACGCAGTATTTT. Drawing the rest from reference TRBV5-1 and TRBJ2-3, the complete variable domain is KAGVTQTPRYLIKTRGQQVTLSCSPISGHRSVSWYQQTPGQGLQFLFEYFSETQRNKGNFPGRFSGRQFSNSRSEMNVSTLELGDSALYLCASRRHSTDTQYFGPGTRLTVL.

This chain joins TRBV7-3 and TRBJ2-1; D gene uncertain. The V gene's germline CDR1 is SGHTA and CDR2 FQGTGA. Trimming stripped 5 bases from V and 5 bases from J, with 16 bases between. The CDR3 contains 15 residues. For the CDR3, the DNA is TGTGCCAGCAGCCAATCCGTAAAGCCCCACAATGAGCAGTTCTTC. Its protein product is CASSQSVKPHNEQFF.

This clone was recorded only once. This chain connects TRBV4-3 to TRBJ2-1; no clear D gene. The CDR3 is 15 amino acids. CDR1 is LGHNA, CDR2 YSLEER, per germline. Between the trimmed V and J ends, which lost 0 bases and 0 bases, there was a span of 6 bases. The CDR3: CASSQEYSSYNEQFF. CDR3 DNA: TGCGCCAGCAGCCAAGAATATAGCTCCTACAATGAGCAGTTCTTC.

This sequence joins TRBV27 and TRBJ2-1; 8 nucleotides line up with TRBD2. J was trimmed by 6 bases and V by 2 bases; bases with no gene match: 9. The CDR3 consists of 16 residues. Germline V CDR1 and CDR2: MNHEY, SMNVEV (reference sequence). The CDR3 DNA is TGTGCCAGCAGTTTAAAGGGGCTAGCGGGTGGCAATGAGCAGTTCTTC. This translates into CASSLKGLAGGNEQFF.

The chain employs TRBV18 and TRBJ1-1, with D unclear. The V end was cut by 0 bases, the J end by 6 bases, with 8 bases between. The CDR3 has 13 residues. Germline loops: CDR1 KGHSH, CDR2 LQKENI. CDR3 region: CASSPPSGPEAFF. DNA of the CDR3: TGTGCCAGCTCACCACCGTCGGGTCCTGAAGCTTTCTTT.

This rearrangement joins TRBV28 to TRBJ1-2; D call uncertain. Trimming took off 6 bases at V and 6 bases at J, with 8 bases between the two ends. CDR1 MDHEN and CDR2 SYDVKM come from the germline V gene. The CDR3 has 11 amino acids. The CDR3 sequence is CASSPRHGYTF. The CDR3 DNA reads as TGTGCCAGCAGCCCCAGGCATGGCTACACCTTC.

V gene TRBV5-4 combines with J gene TRBJ2-5; weak D call: TRBD2 (6 bases). Germline V gives CDR1 SGHNT, CDR2 YYREEE (reference sequence). Trimming removed 4 bases from V and 0 bases from J, with 10 bases in between. The CDR3 consists of 14 residues. The CDR3 region is CASSLGGNQETQYF. The CDR3 DNA reads TGTGCCAGCAGCCTTGGGGGGAACCAAGAGACCCAGTACTTC.

V gene TRBV5-1 combines with J gene TRBJ2-2, with 10 nucleotides matching TRBD1. The CDR3 has 15 amino acids. The germline CDR1 and CDR2 sequences are SGHRS and YFSETQ. The junction had 6 bases not matched to a gene; V was cut back by 3 bases and J by 7 bases. The CDR3, as DNA: TGCGCCAGCAGCTGGGGACAGGGGCAAGGCGGGGAGCTGTTTTTT. Encoded protein: CASSWGQGQGGELFF.

This clone was seen more than once but under ten times. The chain joins TRBV6-6 to TRBJ2-7; D call uncertain. Trimming cost V 7 bases and J 0 bases, with 13 bases left between them. The CDR3 length is 14 residues. Germline V gives CDR1 MNHNY, CDR2 SVGAGI (reference sequence). The CDR3 loop is CASKETASSYEQYF. For the CDR3, the DNA is TGTGCCAGCAAGGAGACCGCGAGCTCCTACGAGCAGTACTTC.

This clone was seen a few times. This rearrangement joins TRBV28 to TRBJ2-5; D is possibly TRBD2 (6 bases). The germline V and J ends were trimmed by 5 bases and 4 bases, with 8 bases remaining between them. Germline values: CDR1 MDHEN, CDR2 SYDVKM. The CDR3 is 12 amino acids. The CDR3 DNA reads TGTGCCAGCAGTGGGGGGTTAGAGACCCAGTACTTC. Amino acid sequence: CASSGGLETQYF.

V is TRBV9 and J is TRBJ2-7; perhaps TRBD1 as D (6 bases). There are 15 residues in the CDR3. Germline lookup yields CDR1 SGDLS and CDR2 YYNGEE. V lost 2 bases and J 4 bases, leaving 16 bases between the germline ends. The CDR3: CASSVSPDSLYEQYF. For the CDR3, the DNA is TGTGCCAGCAGCGTTTCCCCGGACAGCCTTTACGAGCAGTACTTC.

V is TRBV11-2 and J is TRBJ1-1; no definite D call. Trimming pared 4 bases from V and 1 base from J, leaving 4 bases between. The CDR3 loop spans 12 amino acids. Germline V gives CDR1 SGHAT, CDR2 FQNNGV. The CDR3 nucleotides read TGTGCCAGCAGCTGGGGGAACACTGAAGCTTTCTTT. As protein: CASSWGNTEAFF.

The chain links TRBV10-3 to TRBJ1-6; no reliable D call. The germline gives CDR1 ENHRY, CDR2 SYGVKD. Between the trimmed V and J ends, which lost 2 bases and 8 bases, there was a span of 7 bases. CDR3 length: 13 amino acids. The CDR3 nucleotides read TGTGCCATCAGTGAGGGGGAGTATTCACCCCTCCACTTT. Translated: CAISEGEYSPLHF.

The chain couples TRBV6-1 to TRBJ2-5; 7 bases align to TRBD1. Trimming cost V 2 bases and J 5 bases; bases outside gene matches: 8. This CDR3 spans 15 amino acids. Per germline, CDR1 MNHNS and CDR2 SASEGT. The CDR3, as DNA: TGTGCCAGCAGTGAACTCACAAGGGGGCGGGAGACCCAGTACTTC. This sequence encodes CASSELTRGRETQYF.